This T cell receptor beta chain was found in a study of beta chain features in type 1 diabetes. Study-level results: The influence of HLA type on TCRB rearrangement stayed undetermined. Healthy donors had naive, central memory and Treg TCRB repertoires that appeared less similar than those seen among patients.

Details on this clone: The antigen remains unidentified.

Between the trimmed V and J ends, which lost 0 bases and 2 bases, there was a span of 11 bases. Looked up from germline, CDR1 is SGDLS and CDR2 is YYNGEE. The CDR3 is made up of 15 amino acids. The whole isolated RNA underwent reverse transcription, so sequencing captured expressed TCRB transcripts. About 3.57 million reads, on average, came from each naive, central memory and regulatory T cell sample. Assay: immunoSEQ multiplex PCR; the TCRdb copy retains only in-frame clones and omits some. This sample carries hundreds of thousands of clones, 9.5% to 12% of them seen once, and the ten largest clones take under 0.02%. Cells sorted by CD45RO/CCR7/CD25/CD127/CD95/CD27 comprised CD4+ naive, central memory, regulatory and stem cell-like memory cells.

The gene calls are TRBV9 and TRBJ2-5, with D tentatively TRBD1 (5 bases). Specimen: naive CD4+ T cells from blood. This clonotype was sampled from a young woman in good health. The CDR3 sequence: CASSVAPDRQETQYF. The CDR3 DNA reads TGTGCCAGCAGCGTAGCGCCTGACAGACAAGAGACCCAGTACTTC.